Below are 16 T cell receptor beta chains sequenced from a single sample in a study of T cell clones after liver transplantation. Sequencing used immunoSEQ multiplex PCR; TCRdb keeps in-frame clones, though not all of them. The table has about 15,000 clones, approximately 81% seen once. The sample here was CD8+ T cells from blood, taken around 50 months after liver transplant. Receptors originate from a human patient who received a liver transplant. A subset of T cells may come from the graft donor.

The gene calls are TRBV6-4 and TRBJ1-2, with 11 positions matching TRBD1. Losses at the gene ends were 6 bases for V and 5 bases for J; bases not matched to a gene: 2. The germline V gene encodes CDR1 MRHNA and CDR2 SNTAGT. The CDR3 contains 13 residues. CDR3 sequence reads: CASRDRGLYGYTF. CDR3 nucleotide sequence: TGTGCCAGCAGGGACAGGGGGCTTTATGGCTACACCTTC.

The CDR3 DNA follows: TGTGCCAGCAGTTACTACCCTGGGGATGAGCAGTTCTTC. It specifies CASSYYPGDEQFF. The chain carries TRBV6-5 and TRBJ2-1; D unresolved. The CDR3 totals 13 residues. The germline V gene has CDR1 MNHEY and CDR2 SVGAGI. The germline V and J ends were trimmed by 1 base and 8 bases, with 9 bases remaining between them.

V and J are TRBV27 and TRBJ2-5; 8 bases are a match to TRBD1. J gave up 0 bases and V 4 bases, and 10 bases lay outside the gene matches. Germline CDR1 MNHEY, CDR2 SMNVEV (reference sequence). This CDR3 spans 17 amino acids. The CDR3 coding sequence is TGTGCCAGCAGTTCGTGGGAGACAGGGGAGTACCAAGAGACCCAGTACTTC. Its translation is CASSSWETGEYQETQYF.

This chain links TRBV25-1 with TRBJ2-7; 10 bases are shared with TRBD1. CDR1 and CDR2 from the germline V gene are MGHDK and SYGVNS. The junction had 4 bases not matched to a gene; V was cut back by 6 bases and J by 5 bases. This CDR3 has 13 residues. The CDR3 is CASRGTGVDEQYF. CDR3 nucleotides: TGTGCCAGCAGGGGGACAGGGGTCGACGAGCAGTACTTC.

The chain is built from TRBV25-1 and TRBJ2-2; 12 nucleotides agree with TRBD1. This CDR3 is built from 15 residues. The V gene's germline CDR1 is MGHDK and CDR2 SYGVNS. The ends lost 6 bases at V and 7 bases at J; junction bases unmatched: 6. CDR3 in DNA: TGTGCCAGCAGCCGGGACAGGGGGCGAAGCGGGGAGCTGTTTTTT. It specifies CASSRDRGRSGELFF.

This clone was seen a single time. The rearrangement links TRBV7-8 to TRBJ1-5; 7 bases are shared with TRBD1. The CDR3 sequence is 17 residues long. Germline V lookup: CDR1 SGHVS, CDR2 FQNEAQ. V was clipped by 3 bases and J by 1 base; unmatched bases: 9. CDR3 amino acids: CASSLLRGVESNQPQHF. The CDR3 coding sequence is TGTGCCAGCAGCTTGCTCAGGGGGGTGGAAAGCAATCAGCCCCAGCATTTT.

J is TRBJ2-2 and V is TRBV29-1; the D is unclear. The germline gives CDR1 SQVTM, CDR2 ANQGSEA. The CDR3 extends over 12 amino acids. The V end lost 4 bases, the J end lost 6 bases, and 9 bases lay between the germline ends. The CDR3 nucleotides read TGCAGCGTTGTTCATGGGTCCGGGGAGCTGTTTTTT. It codes for CSVVHGSGELFF.

The J gene is TRBJ2-5, the V gene TRBV14; D is perhaps TRBD2 (5 bases). V gave up 1 base and J gave up 2 bases, with 8 bases separating them. Germline V CDR1 and CDR2: SGHDN, FVKESK. CDR3 length: 14 amino acids. The CDR3 protein is CASSQGPGQETQYF. Here the CDR3 DNA reads TGTGCCAGCAGCCAAGGCCCGGGGCAAGAGACCCAGTACTTC.

V and J are TRBV2 and TRBJ2-2; 7 bases fit TRBD2. The junction had 13 bases not matched to a gene; V was cut back by 9 bases and J by 3 bases. The CDR3 has 16 residues. Looked up from germline, CDR1 is SNHLY and CDR2 is FYNNEI. The CDR3 reads CASLSGRDYYTGELFF. The DNA of the CDR3 is TGTGCCAGTTTAAGTGGCAGGGACTACTACACCGGGGAGCTGTTTTTT.

This clone was recorded a few times. V gene TRBV28 combines with J gene TRBJ2-3; tentative D call: TRBD2 (6 bases). CDR3 size: 14 residues. V lost 3 bases and J 1 base, leaving 8 bases between the germline ends. The germline CDR1 and CDR2 sequences are MDHEN and SYDVKM. Here the CDR3 DNA reads TGTGCCAGCAGTTTCGTAGCGGGCACAGATACGCAGTATTTT. This translates into CASSFVAGTDTQYF.

The chain employs TRBV27 and TRBJ1-2; D gene unclear. Trimming cost V 0 bases and J 8 bases, with 13 bases left between them. The germline V gene encodes CDR1 MNHEY and CDR2 SMNVEV (reference sequence). This CDR3 has 14 amino acids. The CDR3, as DNA: TGTGCCAGCAGTTTATCCACGGGGAGCGACGGCTACACCTTC. It is translated as CASSLSTGSDGYTF.

Written as DNA, the CDR3 is TGTGCCAGCAGTTTCAGGGGGTATTCTGGAAACACCATATATTTT. Its protein product is CASSFRGYSGNTIYF. The gene calls are TRBV28 and TRBJ1-3; TRBD1 agrees at 7 bases. The germline V gene has CDR1 MDHEN and CDR2 SYDVKM. J lost 1 base, V lost 3 bases, and 3 bases had no gene match. This CDR3 contains 15 residues.

The chain combines TRBV9 with TRBJ2-5; D call uncertain. The CDR3 has 13 residues. V lost 4 bases to trimming and J lost 2 bases, with 9 bases between them. Per the germline V gene, CDR1 is SGDLS and CDR2 is YYNGEE. As DNA, the CDR3 is TGTGCCAGCAGCTCCGACGGACAAGAGACCCAGTACTTC. It codes for CASSSDGQETQYF.

In DNA, the CDR3 is TGTGCCAGCAGGACAGGGGCCACCTACGAGCAGTACTTC. Its translation is CASRTGATYEQYF. The chain has TRBV28 and TRBJ2-7; 8 bases align to TRBD1. Germline lookup yields CDR1 MDHEN and CDR2 SYDVKM. The V gene end was trimmed by 6 bases and the J gene end by 2 bases; junction bases not matched to a gene: 3. The length of the CDR3 is 13 residues.

The chain uses TRBV27 and TRBJ2-3, with a tentative D call TRBD2 (5 bases). Looked up from germline, CDR1 is MNHEY and CDR2 is SMNVEV (reference sequence). The CDR3 has 16 residues. Trimming stripped 5 bases from V and 3 bases from J, with 18 bases between. CDR3 region: CASSLGSSILTDTQYF. CDR3 bases: TGTGCCAGCAGTCTTGGGTCTAGCATCCTGACAGATACGCAGTATTTT.

The chain has TRBV7-6 and TRBJ1-3; no clear D gene. The germline V gene has CDR1 SGHVS and CDR2 FNYEAQ. The CDR3 spans 15 residues. V was shortened by 1 base and J by 7 bases, with 14 bases between the two germline ends. CDR3 sequence reads: CASSLETLPLNTIYF. DNA for the CDR3: TGTGCCAGCAGCTTAGAGACGTTGCCCTTGAACACCATATATTTT.